Presented here are 3 T cell receptor beta chains from one specimen sequenced in a study of CD8+CD57+ T cells in acquired aplastic anemia. Patients sequenced had flow cytometry evidence of CD8+CD57+ cell expansion. Genomic DNA constituted the template upon which TCR beta VDJ and CDR3 profiling was performed. TCRdb reanalysed the reads using MiXCR and keeps one entry per CDR3 protein. The sample lists 95,000 to 150,000 distinct CDR3 sequences, about 40% occurring once. Sequenced material: sorted CD4+, CD8+, or CD8+CD57+ T cells (not recorded which) from PBMCs. Source of these receptors: a human donor with aplastic anemia.

This clonotype was detected a few times. This chain connects TRBV18 to TRBJ2-3; possibly TRBD1 for D (5 bases). The CDR3 has 15 amino acids. Germline V lookup: CDR1 KGHSH, CDR2 LQKENI. Trimming stripped 4 bases from V and 3 bases from J, with 14 bases between. In nucleotides, the CDR3 is TGTGCCAGCTCACTCAAACCAGGGCCTACAGATACGCAGTATTTT. This gives the protein CASSLKPGPTDTQYF.

In its sample, this clonotype was seen many times. This rearrangement joins TRBV6-4 to TRBJ2-1, with a possible D match to TRBD2 (7 bases). The CDR3 is 13 amino acids. V was shortened by 5 bases and J by 10 bases, with 15 bases between the two germline ends. Germline lookup yields CDR1 MRHNA and CDR2 SNTAGT. CDR3 sequence reads: CASSSLTGGEQFF. The CDR3 DNA is TGTGCCAGCAGTAGCCTGACGGGGGGCGAGCAGTTCTTC.

For this clonotype: A much larger clone lies a single base off, so this may be a read error. V gene TRBV6-1 combines with J gene TRBJ1-5; D is perhaps TRBD1 (5 bases). CDR1 and CDR2 (germline): MNHNS, SASEGT. The length of the CDR3 is 14 residues. The CDR3: CTTGPTDLNQPQHF. The CDR3 DNA sequence: TGTACCACGGGGCCGACCGATCTAAATCAGCCCCAGCATTTT.